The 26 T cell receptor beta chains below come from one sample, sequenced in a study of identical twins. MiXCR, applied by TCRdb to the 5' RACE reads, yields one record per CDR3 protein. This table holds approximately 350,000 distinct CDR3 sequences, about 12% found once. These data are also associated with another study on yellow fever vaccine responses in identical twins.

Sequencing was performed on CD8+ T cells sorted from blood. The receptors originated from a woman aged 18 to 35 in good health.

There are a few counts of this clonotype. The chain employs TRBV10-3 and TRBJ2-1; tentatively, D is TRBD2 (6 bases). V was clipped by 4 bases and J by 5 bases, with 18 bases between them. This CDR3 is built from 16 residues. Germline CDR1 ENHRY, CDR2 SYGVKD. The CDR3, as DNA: TGTGCCATCAGTGGGGCTAGCGCCAGTCGGGACAATGAGCAGTTCTTC. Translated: CAISGASASRDNEQFF.

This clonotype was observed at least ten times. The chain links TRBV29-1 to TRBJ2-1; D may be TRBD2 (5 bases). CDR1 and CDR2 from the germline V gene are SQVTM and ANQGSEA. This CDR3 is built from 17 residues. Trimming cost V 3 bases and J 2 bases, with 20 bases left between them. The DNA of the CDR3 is TGCAGCGTTGAGATTAGGGAGAAGAAAGGGACCTACAATGAGCAGTTCTTC. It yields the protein CSVEIREKKGTYNEQFF.

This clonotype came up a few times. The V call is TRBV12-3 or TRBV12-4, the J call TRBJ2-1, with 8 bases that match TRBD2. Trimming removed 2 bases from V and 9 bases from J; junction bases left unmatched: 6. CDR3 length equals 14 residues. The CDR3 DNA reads TGTGCCAGCAGTTTAATCCGGGAGGGCCCTGAGCAGTTCTTC. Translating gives CASSLIREGPEQFF.

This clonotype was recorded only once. The CDR3 here is CASSEGSYEKLFF. CDR3 nucleotides: TGTGCCAGCAGTGAGGGGAGCTATGAAAAACTGTTTTTT. V usage is TRBV25-1 and J usage is TRBJ1-4, with unresolved D. This CDR3 has 13 residues. V was shortened by 3 bases and J by 6 bases, with 8 bases between the two germline ends. Germline CDR1 and CDR2: MGHDK and SYGVNS.

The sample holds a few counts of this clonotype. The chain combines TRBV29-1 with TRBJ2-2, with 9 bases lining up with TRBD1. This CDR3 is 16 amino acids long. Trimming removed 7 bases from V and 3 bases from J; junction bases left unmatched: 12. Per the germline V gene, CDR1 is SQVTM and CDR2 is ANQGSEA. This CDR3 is CSAISGTGLDTGELFF. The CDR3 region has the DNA TGCAGCGCTATCTCCGGGACAGGGCTTGACACCGGGGAGCTGTTTTTT.

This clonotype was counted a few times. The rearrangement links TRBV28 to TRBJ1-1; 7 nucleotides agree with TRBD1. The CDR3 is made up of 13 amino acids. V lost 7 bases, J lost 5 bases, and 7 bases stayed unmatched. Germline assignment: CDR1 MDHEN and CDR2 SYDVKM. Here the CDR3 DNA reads TGTGCCAGCACCCAGGGGGTAGGGACTGAAGCTTTCTTT. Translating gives CASTQGVGTEAFF.

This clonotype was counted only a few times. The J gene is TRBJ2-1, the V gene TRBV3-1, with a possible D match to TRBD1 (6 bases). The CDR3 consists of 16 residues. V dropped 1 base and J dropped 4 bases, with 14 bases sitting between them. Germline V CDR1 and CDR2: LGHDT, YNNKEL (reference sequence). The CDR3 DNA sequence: TGTGCCAGCAGCCAAGGGCCTCGACAGGCTTACAATGAGCAGTTCTTC. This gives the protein CASSQGPRQAYNEQFF.

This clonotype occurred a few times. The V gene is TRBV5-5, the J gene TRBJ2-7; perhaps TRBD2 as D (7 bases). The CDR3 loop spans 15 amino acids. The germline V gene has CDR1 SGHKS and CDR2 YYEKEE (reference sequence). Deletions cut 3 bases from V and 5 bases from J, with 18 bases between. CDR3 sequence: CASSWGFGGADEQYV. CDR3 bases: TGTGCCAGCAGCTGGGGGTTTGGGGGGGCGGACGAGCAGTACGTC.

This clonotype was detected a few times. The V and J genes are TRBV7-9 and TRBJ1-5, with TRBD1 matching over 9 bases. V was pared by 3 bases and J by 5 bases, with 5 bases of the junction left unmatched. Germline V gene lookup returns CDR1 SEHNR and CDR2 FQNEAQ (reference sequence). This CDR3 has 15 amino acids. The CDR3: CASSFGGQGDQPQHF. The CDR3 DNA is TGTGCCAGCAGCTTTGGGGGACAGGGAGATCAGCCCCAGCATTTT. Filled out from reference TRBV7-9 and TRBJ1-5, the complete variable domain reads DTGVSQNPRHKITKRGQNVTFRCDPISEHNRLYWYRQTLGQGPEFLTYFQNEAQLEKSRLLSDRFSAERPKGSFSTLEIQRTEQGDSAMYLCASSFGGQGDQPQHFGDGTRLSIL.

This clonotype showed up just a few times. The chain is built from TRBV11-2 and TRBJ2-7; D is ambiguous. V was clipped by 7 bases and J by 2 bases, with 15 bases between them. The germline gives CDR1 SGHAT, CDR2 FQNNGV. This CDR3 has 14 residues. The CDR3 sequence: CASTKLGPAYEQYV. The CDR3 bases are TGTGCCAGCACAAAATTGGGCCCCGCCTACGAGCAGTACGTC.

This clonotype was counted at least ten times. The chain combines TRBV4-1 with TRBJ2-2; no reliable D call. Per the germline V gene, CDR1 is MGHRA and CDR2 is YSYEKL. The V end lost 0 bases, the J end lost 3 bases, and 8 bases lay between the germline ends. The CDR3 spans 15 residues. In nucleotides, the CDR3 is TGCGCCAGCAGCCAAGATAGGCATTACACCGGGGAGCTGTTTTTT. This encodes CASSQDRHYTGELFF.

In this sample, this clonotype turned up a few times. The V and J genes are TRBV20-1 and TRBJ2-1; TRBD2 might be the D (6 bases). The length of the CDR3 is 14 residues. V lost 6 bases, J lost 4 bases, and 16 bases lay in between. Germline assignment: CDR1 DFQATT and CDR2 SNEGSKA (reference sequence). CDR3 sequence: CSARIGRGYNEQFF. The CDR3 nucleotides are TGCAGTGCCCGTATCGGGAGAGGATACAATGAGCAGTTCTTC.

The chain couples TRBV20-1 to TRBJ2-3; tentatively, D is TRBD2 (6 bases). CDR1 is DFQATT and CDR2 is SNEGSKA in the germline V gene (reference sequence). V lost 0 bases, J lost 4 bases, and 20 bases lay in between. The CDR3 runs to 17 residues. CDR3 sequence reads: CSARDGDWISKPDTQYF. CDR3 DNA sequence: TGCAGTGCTAGAGATGGGGACTGGATCTCTAAGCCAGATACGCAGTATTTT.

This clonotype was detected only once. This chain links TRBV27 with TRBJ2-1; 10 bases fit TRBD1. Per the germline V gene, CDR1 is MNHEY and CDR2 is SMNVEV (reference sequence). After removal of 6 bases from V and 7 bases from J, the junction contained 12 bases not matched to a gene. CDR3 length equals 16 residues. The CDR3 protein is CASSKPRGQGLNEQFF. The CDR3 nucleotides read TGTGCCAGCAGCAAACCCCGGGGACAGGGGTTAAATGAGCAGTTCTTC.

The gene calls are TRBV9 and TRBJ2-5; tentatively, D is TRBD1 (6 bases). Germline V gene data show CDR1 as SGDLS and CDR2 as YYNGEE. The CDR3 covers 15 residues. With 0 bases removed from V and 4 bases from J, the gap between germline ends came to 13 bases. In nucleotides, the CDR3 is TGTGCCAGCAGCGTAGCTAGTGGGGGCTCAGAGACCCAGTACTTC. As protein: CASSVASGGSETQYF.

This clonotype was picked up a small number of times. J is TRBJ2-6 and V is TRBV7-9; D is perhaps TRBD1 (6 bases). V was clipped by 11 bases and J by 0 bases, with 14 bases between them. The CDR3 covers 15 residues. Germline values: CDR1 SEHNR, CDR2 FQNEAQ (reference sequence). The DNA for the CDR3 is TGTGCCTGGCCGGGACATCTCTCTGGGGCCAACGTCCTGACTTTC. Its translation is CAWPGHLSGANVLTF.

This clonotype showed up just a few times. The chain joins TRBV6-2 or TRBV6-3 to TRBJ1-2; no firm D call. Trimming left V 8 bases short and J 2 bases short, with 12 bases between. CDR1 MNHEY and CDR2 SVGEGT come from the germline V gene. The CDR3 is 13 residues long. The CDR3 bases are TGTGCCAGCCAGCTAGGGAGAAACTATGGCTACACCTTC. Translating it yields CASQLGRNYGYTF.

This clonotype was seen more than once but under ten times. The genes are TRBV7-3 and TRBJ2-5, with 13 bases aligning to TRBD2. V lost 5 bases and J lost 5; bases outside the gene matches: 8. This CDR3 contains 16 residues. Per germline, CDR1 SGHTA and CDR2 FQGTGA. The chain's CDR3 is CASSPGLAGARETQYF. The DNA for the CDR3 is TGTGCCAGCAGCCCCGGACTAGCGGGAGCCCGGGAGACCCAGTACTTC.

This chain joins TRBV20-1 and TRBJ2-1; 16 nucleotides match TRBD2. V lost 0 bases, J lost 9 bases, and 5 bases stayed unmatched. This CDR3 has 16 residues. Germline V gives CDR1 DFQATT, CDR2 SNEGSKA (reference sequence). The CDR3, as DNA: TGCAGTGCTAGAGAGATGGGACTAGCGGGAGGGGGTGAGCAGTTCTTC. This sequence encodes CSAREMGLAGGGEQFF.

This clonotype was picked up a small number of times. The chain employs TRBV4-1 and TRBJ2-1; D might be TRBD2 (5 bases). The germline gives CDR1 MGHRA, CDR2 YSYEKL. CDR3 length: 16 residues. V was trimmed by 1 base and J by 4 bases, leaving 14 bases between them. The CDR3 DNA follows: TGCGCCAGCAGCCAAGCTGTAGCGTCGTATTACAATGAGCAGTTCTTC. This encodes CASSQAVASYYNEQFF.

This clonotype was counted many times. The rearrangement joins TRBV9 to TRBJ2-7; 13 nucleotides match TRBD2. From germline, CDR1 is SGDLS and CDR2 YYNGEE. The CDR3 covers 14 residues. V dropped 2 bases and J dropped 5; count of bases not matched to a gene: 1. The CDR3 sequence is CASSVGLAGDEQYF. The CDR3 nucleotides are TGTGCCAGCAGCGTTGGACTAGCGGGAGACGAGCAGTACTTC.

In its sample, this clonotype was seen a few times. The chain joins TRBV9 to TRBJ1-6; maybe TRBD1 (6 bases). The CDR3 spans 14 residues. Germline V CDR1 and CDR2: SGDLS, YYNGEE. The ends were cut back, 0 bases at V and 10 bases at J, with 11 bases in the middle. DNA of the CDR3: TGTGCCAGCAGCGTAGCTCAGGGGTACTCACCCCTCCACTTT. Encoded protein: CASSVAQGYSPLHF. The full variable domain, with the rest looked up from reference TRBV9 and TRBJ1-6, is DSGVTQTPKHLITATGQRVTLRCSPRSGDLSVYWYQQSLDQGLQFLIQYYNGEERAKGNILERFSAQQFPDLHSELNLSSLELGDSALYFCASSVAQGYSPLHFGNGTRLTVT.

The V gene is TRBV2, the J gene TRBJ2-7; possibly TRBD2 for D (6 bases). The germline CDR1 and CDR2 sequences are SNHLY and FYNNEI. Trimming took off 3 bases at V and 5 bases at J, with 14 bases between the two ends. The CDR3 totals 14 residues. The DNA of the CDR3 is TGTGCCAGCAGTGACGGTAGCGGTACCCACGAGCAGTACTTC. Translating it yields CASSDGSGTHEQYF.

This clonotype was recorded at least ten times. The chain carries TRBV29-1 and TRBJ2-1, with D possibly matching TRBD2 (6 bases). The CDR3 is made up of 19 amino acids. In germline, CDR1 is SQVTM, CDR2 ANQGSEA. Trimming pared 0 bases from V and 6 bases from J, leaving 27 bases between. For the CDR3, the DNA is TGCAGCGTTGAAGATGCGGGGCTGACCTGGGACCTCGTCTCCAATGAGCAGTTCTTC. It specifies CSVEDAGLTWDLVSNEQFF.

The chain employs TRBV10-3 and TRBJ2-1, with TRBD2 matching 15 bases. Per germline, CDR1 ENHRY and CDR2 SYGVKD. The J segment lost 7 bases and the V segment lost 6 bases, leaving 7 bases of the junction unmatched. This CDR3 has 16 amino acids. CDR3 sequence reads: CAIRRTSGGALNEQFF. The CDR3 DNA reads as TGTGCCATCAGACGGACTAGCGGGGGGGCTTTAAATGAGCAGTTCTTC.

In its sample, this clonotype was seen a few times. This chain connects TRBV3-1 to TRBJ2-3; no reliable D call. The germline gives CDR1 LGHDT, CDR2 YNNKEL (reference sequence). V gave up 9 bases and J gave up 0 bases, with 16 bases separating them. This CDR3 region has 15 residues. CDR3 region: CASLPGLGSTDTQYF. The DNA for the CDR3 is TGTGCCAGTCTCCCGGGCCTAGGGAGCACAGATACGCAGTATTTT.